Listed below are T cell receptor beta chains from one sample, sequenced in a study of CD8+CD57+ T cells in acquired aplastic anemia. Each CDR3 protein is one row after TCRdb ran MiXCR on the reads. The repertoire includes approximately 130,000 distinct CDR3 sequences, 50% to 60% of them detected once, and roughly 30% sits in the top ten. Material: sorted CD4+, CD8+, or CD8+CD57+ T cells (not recorded which) from PBMCs. The receptors were sampled from a human donor with aplastic anemia. CDR3s include the opening cysteine and the closing phenylalanine or tryptophan. The D gene is left open where the match is weak. Expanded clones get a size class; other rows say once, few or many, or leave the size out.

J: TRBJ2-3
V: TRBV5-1
size: once
D: -
CDR3: CASSMIRGGTDTQYF
DNA: TGCGCCAGCAGCATGATACGTGGTGGCACAGATACGCAGTATTTT

J: TRBJ1-1
V: TRBV6-5
size: many
D: -
CDR3: CASSDDRWTEAFF
DNA: TGTGCCAGCAGCGATGACAGGTGGACTGAAGCTTTCTTT

J: TRBJ2-3
V: TRBV25-1
size: many
D: TRBD2
CDR3: CASRPQSAGGPDTQYF
DNA: TGTGCCAGCAGACCCCAGTCGGCGGGGGGGCCAGATACGCAGTATTTT

J: TRBJ2-7
V: TRBV6-5
size: -
D: -
CDR3: CASSYVGTYEQYF
DNA: TGTGCCAGCAGTTACGTCGGGACCTACGAGCAGTACTTC

J: TRBJ2-1
V: TRBV19
size: many
D: -
CDR3: CASNQGTFRQFF
DNA: TGTGCCAGTAACCAGGGTACATTCAGGCAGTTCTTC

J: TRBJ1-5
V: TRBV5-1
size: -
D: -
CDR3: CASSPQGNDQPQHF
DNA: TGCGCCAGCAGCCCTCAGGGGAACGATCAGCCCCAGCATTTT

J: TRBJ2-7
V: TRBV19
size: -
D: -
CDR3: CASSINPGAYEQYF
DNA: TGTGCCAGTAGTATAAACCCGGGGGCTTACGAGCAGTACTTC

J: TRBJ1-5
V: TRBV20-1
size: -
D: -
CDR3: CSARGGSNQPQHF
DNA: TGCAGTGCTAGAGGGGGTAGTAATCAGCCCCAGCATTTT

J: TRBJ1-2
V: TRBV5-1
size: -
D: -
CDR3: CASSVGTDYGYTF
DNA: TGCGCCAGCAGCGTCGGGACGGACTATGGCTACACCTTC

J: TRBJ1-5
V: TRBV7-6
size: -
D: -
CDR3: CASSPGANQPQHF
DNA: TGTGCCAGCAGCCCCGGTGCGAATCAGCCCCAGCATTTT

J: TRBJ1-1
V: TRBV29-1
size: -
D: -
CDR3: CSGTGPAVNTEAFF
DNA: TGCAGCGGCACAGGGCCGGCGGTGAACACTGAAGCTTTCTTT

J: TRBJ1-2
V: TRBV19
size: many
D: -
CDR3: CASSMLGRGYGYTF
DNA: TGTGCCAGTAGTATGCTAGGCAGAGGCTATGGCTACACCTTC

J: TRBJ1-6
V: TRBV20-1
size: -
D: -
CDR3: CSAGGMGNSPLHF
DNA: TGCAGTGCGGGGGGTATGGGTAATTCACCCCTCCACTTT

J: TRBJ2-5
V: TRBV12-3/TRBV12-4
size: -
D: TRBD2
CDR3: CASSPGGAWVETQYF
DNA: TGTGCCAGCAGCCCCGGGGGGGCCTGGGTGGAGACCCAGTACTTC

J: TRBJ2-1
V: TRBV2
size: -
D: TRBD2
CDR3: CASRAGTSGSGEQFF
DNA: TGTGCCAGCAGAGCCGGGACTAGTGGTTCGGGTGAGCAGTTCTTC

J: TRBJ1-1
V: TRBV15
size: few
D: -
CDR3: CATSRSRSNTEAFF
DNA: TGTGCCACCAGCAGAAGCAGGTCGAACACTGAAGCTTTCTTT

J: TRBJ1-5
V: TRBV19
size: -
D: TRBD1
CDR3: CASSITGGDQPQHF
DNA: TGTGCCAGTAGTATAACAGGGGGCGATCAGCCCCAGCATTTT

J: TRBJ1-5
V: TRBV10-3
size: -
D: -
CDR3: CATRLESNQPQHF
DNA: TGTGCCACTCGTTTAGAGAGTAATCAGCCCCAGCATTTT

J: TRBJ2-7
V: TRBV29-1
size: -
D: TRBD2
CDR3: CSGGGDYEQYF
DNA: TGCAGCGGCGGGGGGGATTACGAGCAGTACTTC

J: TRBJ1-5
V: TRBV5-5
size: many
D: -
CDR3: CASSLSGKRKPQHF
DNA: TGTGCCAGCAGCTTGTCTGGGAAGAGGAAGCCCCAGCATTTT

J: TRBJ2-5
V: TRBV5-1
size: -
D: -
CDR3: CASSLERITQETQYF
DNA: TGCGCCAGCAGCCTCGAGAGGATTACACAAGAGACCCAGTACTTC

J: TRBJ2-7
V: TRBV20-1
size: few
D: TRBD2
CDR3: CSATSGSVYEQYF
DNA: TGCAGTGCTACTAGCGGGAGTGTCTACGAGCAGTACTTC

J: TRBJ2-3
V: TRBV5-1
size: few
D: -
CDR3: CASSFGDTQYF
DNA: TGCGCCAGCAGCTTTGGCGATACGCAGTATTTT

J: TRBJ2-5
V: TRBV5-1
size: -
D: TRBD1
CDR3: CASSYWTGEETQYF
DNA: TGCGCCAGCAGCTATTGGACAGGGGAGGAGACCCAGTACTTC

J: TRBJ1-6
V: TRBV7-9
size: few
D: -
CDR3: CASSSGNSPLHF
DNA: TGTGCCAGCAGCTCCGGAAATTCACCCCTCCACTTT

J: TRBJ1-6
V: TRBV10-3
size: -
D: TRBD1
CDR3: CAISDHGTGNSPLHF
DNA: TGTGCCATCAGTGACCATGGGACAGGAAATTCACCCCTCCACTTT

J: TRBJ1-2
V: TRBV6-1
size: -
D: -
CDR3: CASSDGRNYGYTF
DNA: TGTGCCAGCAGTGACGGTCGGAACTATGGCTACACCTTC

J: TRBJ1-4
V: TRBV7-3
size: -
D: -
CDR3: CASSWLEEKLFF
DNA: TGTGCCAGCAGCTGGTTGGAAGAAAAACTGTTTTTT